The entry below gives a single TCR beta chain sequence along with its context. The length of the CDR3 is 17 residues. Trimming left V 5 bases short and J 0 bases short, with 17 bases between. CDR1 and CDR2 from the germline V gene are SQVTM and ANQGSEA. TCRdb re-called the RACE reads through MiXCR, storing one row per CDR3 protein. The table records about 250,000 distinct CDR3 sequences, over 7.5% of them present only once. The data belong to a study of human T cells and chemical hapten exposure. On the study more broadly: All patients underwent weekly scalp dosing with diphenylcyclopropenone for the full approximately 23-week study.

Specified time point: pre-sensitization, week 0. Regarding treatment: therapeutic diphenylcyclopropenone sensitization with weekly scalp DPC. The chain couples TRBV29-1 to TRBJ2-6; D is uncertain. Source: whole blood, taken in connection with sensitization to the hapten diphenylcyclopropenone (DPC). The receptor's source is a man aged 18 to 30 with alopecia areata. Some clones in this sample may be carry-over from other donors' samples. The CDR3 region is CSVLTPERSSGANVLTF. CDR3 coding DNA: TGCAGCGTTTTGACACCCGAAAGAAGCTCTGGGGCCAACGTCCTGACTTTC.